What follows describes a single T cell receptor beta chain. Its antigen is currently unknown. TCRdb's copy holds only in-frame clones and misses some; the assay was immunoSEQ multiplex PCR. The sample records about 21,000 clones, about 90% being singletons. Indicated time point: recipient sample about 28 days before transplant, after cytoreduction. This specimen belongs to a study of T cell clonotyping in hematopoietic cell transplantation. As for the study in general: Recipient samples before transplant were obtained post-cytoreduction.

Overall study findings and caveats: After transplant, recipient diversity fell while pathologically expanded clonotypes grew through day 180. Graft donor and pretransplant recipient Inverse Simpson Index values predicted broader posttransplant TCR diversity.

This clonotype originated in a man between 18 and 35 years old with biphenotypic leukemia. Some clones in this sample may be carry-over from other donors' samples. The material was peripheral blood mononuclear cells, obtained before stem cell transplant.

The CDR3 sequence is CASSSVVPSKFRNTEAFF. CDR3 nucleotides: TGTGCCAGCAGCTCAGTGGTCCCATCAAAATTCCGGAACACTGAAGCTTTCTTT. This rearrangement joins TRBV9 to TRBJ1-1; D unclear. V was pared by 4 bases and J by 1 base, with 23 bases between. Germline V gene data show CDR1 as SGDLS and CDR2 as YYNGEE. This CDR3 is built from 18 residues.